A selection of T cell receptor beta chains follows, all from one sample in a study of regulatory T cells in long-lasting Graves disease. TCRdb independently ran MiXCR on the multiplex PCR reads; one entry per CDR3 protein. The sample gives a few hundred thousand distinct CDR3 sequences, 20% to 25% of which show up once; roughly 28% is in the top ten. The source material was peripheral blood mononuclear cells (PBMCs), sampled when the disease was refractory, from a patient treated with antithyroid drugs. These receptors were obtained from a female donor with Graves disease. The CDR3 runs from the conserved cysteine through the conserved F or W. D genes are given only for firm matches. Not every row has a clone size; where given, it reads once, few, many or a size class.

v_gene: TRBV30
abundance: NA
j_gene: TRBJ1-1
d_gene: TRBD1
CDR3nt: TGTGCCTGGAGCCGGGAACAGGGGTGGACTGAAGCTTTCTTT
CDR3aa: CAWSREQGWTEAFF

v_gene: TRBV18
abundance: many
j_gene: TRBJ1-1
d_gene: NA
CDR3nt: TGTGCCAGCTCACCACAGGGGACTCAGGACACTGAAGCTTTCTTT
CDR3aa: CASSPQGTQDTEAFF

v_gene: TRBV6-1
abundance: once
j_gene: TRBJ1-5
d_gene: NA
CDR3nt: TGTGCCAGCAGCGAAAGACGGCGAGGCGGTAGCAATCAGCCCCAGCATTTT
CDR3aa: CASSERRRGGSNQPQHF

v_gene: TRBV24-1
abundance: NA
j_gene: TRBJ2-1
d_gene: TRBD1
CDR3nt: TGTGCCACCAGTGATTTAACGACAGGGGTTGAGCAGTTCTTC
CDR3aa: CATSDLTTGVEQFF

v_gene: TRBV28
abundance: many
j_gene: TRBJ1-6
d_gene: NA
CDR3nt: TGTGCCAGCAGTTTATCCCGGGGGGATAATTCACCCCTCCACTTT
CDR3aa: CASSLSRGDNSPLHF

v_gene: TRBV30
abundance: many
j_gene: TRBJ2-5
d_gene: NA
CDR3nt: TGTGCCTGGAGTGGGGTCATCCAGCAGACCCAGTACTTC
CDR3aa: CAWSGVIQQTQYF

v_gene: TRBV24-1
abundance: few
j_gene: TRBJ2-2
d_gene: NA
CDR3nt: TGTGCCACCAGTGAGACAACAGGTTCGAACACCGGGGAGCTGTTTTTT
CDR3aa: CATSETTGSNTGELFF

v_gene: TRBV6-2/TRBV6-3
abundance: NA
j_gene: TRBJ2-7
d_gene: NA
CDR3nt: TGTGCCAGCAGTTACCTTGACGGTGGACAGTACTTC
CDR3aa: CASSYLDGGQYF

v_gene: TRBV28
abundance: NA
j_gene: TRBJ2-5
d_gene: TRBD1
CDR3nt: TGTGCCAGCAGTTTGGGGACAGGGGAATTATTTGAGGAGACCCAGTACTTC
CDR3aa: CASSLGTGELFEETQYF

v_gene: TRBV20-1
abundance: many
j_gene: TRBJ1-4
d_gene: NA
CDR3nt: TGCAGTGCTAGAGAGGAAGAGCGACTGTTTTTT
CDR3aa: CSAREEERLFF

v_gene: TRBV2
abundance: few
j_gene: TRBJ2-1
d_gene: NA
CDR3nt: TGTGCCAGCAGGTTTAACCTTTACAATGAGCAGTTCTTC
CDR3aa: CASRFNLYNEQFF

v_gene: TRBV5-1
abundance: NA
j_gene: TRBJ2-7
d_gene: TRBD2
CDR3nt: TGCGCCAGCAGCTCTGCTAGCGGGAGTACCTACGAGCAGTACTTC
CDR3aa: CASSSASGSTYEQYF

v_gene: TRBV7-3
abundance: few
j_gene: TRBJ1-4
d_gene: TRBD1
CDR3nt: TGTGCCAGCAGTACCACAGGGGATGCACCTGAAAAACTGTTTTTT
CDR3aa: CASSTTGDAPEKLFF

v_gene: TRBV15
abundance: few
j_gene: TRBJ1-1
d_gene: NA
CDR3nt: TGTGCCACCAGCAGAGTGTTTATGAACACTGAAGCTTTCTTT
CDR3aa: CATSRVFMNTEAFF

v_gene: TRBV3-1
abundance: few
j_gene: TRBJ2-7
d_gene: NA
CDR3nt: TGTGCCAGCAGCCAAGGAGCAGGGCTCCACGAGCAGTACTTC
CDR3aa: CASSQGAGLHEQYF

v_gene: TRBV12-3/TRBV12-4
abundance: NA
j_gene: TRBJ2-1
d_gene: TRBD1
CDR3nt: TGTGCCAGCAGTTGGACAGGGGGGTATGAGCAGTTCTTC
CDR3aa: CASSWTGGYEQFF

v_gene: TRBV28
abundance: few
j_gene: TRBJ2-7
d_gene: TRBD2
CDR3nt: TGTGCCAGCAGTTACCCTAGCGGGAGCTCCTACGAGCAGTACTTC
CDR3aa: CASSYPSGSSYEQYF

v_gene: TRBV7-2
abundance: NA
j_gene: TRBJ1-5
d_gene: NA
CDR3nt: TGTGCCAGCAGCCGACAGGTCAATCAGCCCCAGCATTTT
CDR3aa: CASSRQVNQPQHF

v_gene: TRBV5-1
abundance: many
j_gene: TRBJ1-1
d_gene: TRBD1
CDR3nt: TGCGCCAGCAGCTTGGCCGCAGGGGGAGGACTTGGCACTGAAGCTTTCTTT
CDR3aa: CASSLAAGGGLGTEAFF

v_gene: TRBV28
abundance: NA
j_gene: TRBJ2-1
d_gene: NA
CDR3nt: TGTGCCAGCAGTTTTAGGGGAGTGAGGTTGGATGAGCAGTTCTTC
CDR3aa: CASSFRGVRLDEQFF

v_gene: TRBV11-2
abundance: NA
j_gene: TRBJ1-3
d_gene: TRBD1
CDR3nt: TGTGCCAGCAGCTACAACAGGGGTCTCGGGGACACCATATATTTT
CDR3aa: CASSYNRGLGDTIYF

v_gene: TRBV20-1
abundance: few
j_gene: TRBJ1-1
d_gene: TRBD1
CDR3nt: TGCGGTGCTAGATTGGACAGGATGAACACTGAAGCTTTCTTT
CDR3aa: CGARLDRMNTEAFF

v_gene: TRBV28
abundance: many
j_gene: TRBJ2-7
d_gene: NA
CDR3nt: TGTGCCAGCAACGGCCAGTCCTACGAGCAGTACTTC
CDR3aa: CASNGQSYEQYF

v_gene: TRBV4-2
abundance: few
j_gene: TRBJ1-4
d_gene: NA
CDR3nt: TGTGCCAGCAGCCAAATTGGGCGAAATGAAAAACTGTTTTTT
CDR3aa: CASSQIGRNEKLFF

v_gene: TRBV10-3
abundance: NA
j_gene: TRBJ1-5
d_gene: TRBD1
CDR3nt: TGTGCCATCAGTGAGCCTCGACAGGGAATAGTAGGCAATCAGCCCCAGCATTTT
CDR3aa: CAISEPRQGIVGNQPQHF

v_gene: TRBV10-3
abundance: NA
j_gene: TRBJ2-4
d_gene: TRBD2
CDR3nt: TGTGCCATCAGTGAGTCGGCCGGCGGGAGGAGGGTCATTCAGTACTTC
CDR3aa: CAISESAGGRRVIQYF

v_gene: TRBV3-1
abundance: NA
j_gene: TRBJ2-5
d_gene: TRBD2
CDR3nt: TGTGCCAGCAGCTCATTTAGCGGGAGTCTACGGGAGACCCAGCACTTC
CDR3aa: CASSSFSGSLRETQHF

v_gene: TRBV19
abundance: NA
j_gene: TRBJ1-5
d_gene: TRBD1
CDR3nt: TGTGCCAGTAGACAAGACAGGGATAATCAGCCCCAGCATTTT
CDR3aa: CASRQDRDNQPQHF

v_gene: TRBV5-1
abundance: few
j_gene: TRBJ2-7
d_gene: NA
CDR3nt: TGCGCCAGCAGCTTCCTAGAGAGCTCCTACGAGCAGTACTTC
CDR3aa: CASSFLESSYEQYF

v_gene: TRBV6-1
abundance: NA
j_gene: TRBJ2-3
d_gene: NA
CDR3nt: TGTGCCAGCCAGGAACTAGCTCCAACAGATACGCAGTATTTT
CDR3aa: CASQELAPTDTQYF

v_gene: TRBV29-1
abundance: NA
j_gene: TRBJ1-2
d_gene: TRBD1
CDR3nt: TGCAGCGTTTACAGGGGGCTGGATGGCTACACCTTC
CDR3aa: CSVYRGLDGYTF

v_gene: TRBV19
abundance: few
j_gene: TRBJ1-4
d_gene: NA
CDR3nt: TGTGCCAGTACAGGGACGGGTGAAAAACTGTTTTTT
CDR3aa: CASTGTGEKLFF

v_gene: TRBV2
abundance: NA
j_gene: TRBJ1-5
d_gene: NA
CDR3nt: TGTGCCTGTATGGGGGAATCTGGCAATCAGCCCCAGCATTTT
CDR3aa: CACMGESGNQPQHF

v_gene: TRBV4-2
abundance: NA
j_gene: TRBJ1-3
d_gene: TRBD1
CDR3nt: TGTGCCAGCAGCTCTCAGGGAAGGACAGGGGCAAACACCATATATTTT
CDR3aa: CASSSQGRTGANTIYF

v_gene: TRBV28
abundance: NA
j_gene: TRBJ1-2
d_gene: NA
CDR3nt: TGTGCCAGCAGTCTTATTCCGGTGGGCTATGGCTACACCTTC
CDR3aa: CASSLIPVGYGYTF

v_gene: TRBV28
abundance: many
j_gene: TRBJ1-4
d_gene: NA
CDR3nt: TGTGCCAGCAGAAAGCCCCGCCAAAAACTGTTTTTT
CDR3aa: CASRKPRQKLFF

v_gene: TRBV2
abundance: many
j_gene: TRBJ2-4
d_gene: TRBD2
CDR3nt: TGTGCCAGCAAGGCGGGACTAGCGGTAATGAACATTCAGTACTTC
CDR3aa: CASKAGLAVMNIQYF

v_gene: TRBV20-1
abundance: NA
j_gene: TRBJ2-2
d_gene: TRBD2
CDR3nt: TGCAGTGCTAGTGGGACTAGCGGGGAGACTTCGAACACCGGGGAGCTGTTTTTT
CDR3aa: CSASGTSGETSNTGELFF

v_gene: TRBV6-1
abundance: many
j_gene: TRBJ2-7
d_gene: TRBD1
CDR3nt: TGTGCCAGCAGTGAACGACAGGGGCACTCCTACGAGCAGTACTTC
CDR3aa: CASSERQGHSYEQYF

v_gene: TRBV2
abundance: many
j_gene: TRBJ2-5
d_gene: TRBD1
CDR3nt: TGTGCCAGCCTCGGACAGGAGGAGACCCAGTACTTC
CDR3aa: CASLGQEETQYF

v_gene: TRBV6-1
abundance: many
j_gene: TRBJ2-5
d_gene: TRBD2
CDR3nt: TGTGCCAGCAGGGCACGGGTAGCGGGAGAAGAGACCCAGTACTTC
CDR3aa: CASRARVAGEETQYF

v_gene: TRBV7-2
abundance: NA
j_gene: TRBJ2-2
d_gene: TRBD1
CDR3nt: TGTGCCAGCAGCCGGACAGGGGGCTATCAGGGGGAGCTGTTTTTT
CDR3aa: CASSRTGGYQGELFF

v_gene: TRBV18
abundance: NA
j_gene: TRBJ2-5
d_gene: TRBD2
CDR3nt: TGTGCCAGCTCACCGTATAGCGGGAGGGCCCGCGAGACCCAGTACTTC
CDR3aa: CASSPYSGRARETQYF

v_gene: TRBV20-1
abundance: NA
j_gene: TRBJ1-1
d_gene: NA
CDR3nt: TGCAGTGCTAGAGTTGACCGGGGGAACACTGAAGCTTTCTTT
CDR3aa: CSARVDRGNTEAFF

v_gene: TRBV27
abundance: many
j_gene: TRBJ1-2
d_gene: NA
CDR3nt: TGTGCCAGCCCTAAATCCTATGGCTACACCTTC
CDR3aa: CASPKSYGYTF

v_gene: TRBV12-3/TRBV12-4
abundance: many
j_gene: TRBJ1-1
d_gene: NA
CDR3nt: TGTGCCAGCAGTTTTGAAGGCCAATGGGGCACTGAAGCTTTCTTT
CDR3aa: CASSFEGQWGTEAFF

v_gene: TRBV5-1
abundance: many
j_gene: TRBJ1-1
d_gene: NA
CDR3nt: TGTGCCAGCAGTTCGAGGGGAGGTACTGAAGCTTTCTTT
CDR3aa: CASSSRGGTEAFF

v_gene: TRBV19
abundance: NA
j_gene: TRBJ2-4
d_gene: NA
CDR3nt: TGTGCCAGTACCGGCTTCGAGAGAACCTCTTACTTAGCCAAAAACATTCAGTACTTC
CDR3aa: CASTGFERTSYLAKNIQYF

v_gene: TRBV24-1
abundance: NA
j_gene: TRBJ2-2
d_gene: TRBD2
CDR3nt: TGTGCCACCGGCGGGGGTTACACCGGGGAGCTGTTTTTT
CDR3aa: CATGGGYTGELFF

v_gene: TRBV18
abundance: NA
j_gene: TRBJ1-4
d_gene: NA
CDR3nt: TGTGCCAGCTCGTACTACGACAGACCTAATGAAAAACTGTTTTTT
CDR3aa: CASSYYDRPNEKLFF

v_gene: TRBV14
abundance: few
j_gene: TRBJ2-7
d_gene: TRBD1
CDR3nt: TGTGCCAGCAGCACCGGACCGGGACAGGGAGAACACGAGCAGTACTTC
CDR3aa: CASSTGPGQGEHEQYF

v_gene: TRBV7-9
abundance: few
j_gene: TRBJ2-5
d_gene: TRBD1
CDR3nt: TGTGCCAGCAGGACCGACAGGGGTGGCGAGACCCAGTACTTC
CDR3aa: CASRTDRGGETQYF

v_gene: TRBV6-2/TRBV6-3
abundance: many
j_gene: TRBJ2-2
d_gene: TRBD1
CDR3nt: TGTGCCTTATCTCCGGGTACAGGGGACAGGGTCACCGGGGAGCTGTTTTTT
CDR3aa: CALSPGTGDRVTGELFF

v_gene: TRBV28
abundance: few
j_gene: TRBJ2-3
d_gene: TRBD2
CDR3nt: TGTGCCAGCAGCCCCGCGCTCACTAGCGGGATGGCAGATACGCAGTATTTT
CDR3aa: CASSPALTSGMADTQYF

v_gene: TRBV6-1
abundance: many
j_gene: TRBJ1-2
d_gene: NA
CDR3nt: TGTGCCAGCAGTGAAGCGGGGGGATATGGCTACACCTTC
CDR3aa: CASSEAGGYGYTF

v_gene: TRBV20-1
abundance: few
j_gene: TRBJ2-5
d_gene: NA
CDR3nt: TGCAGTGCTAGAGATCCAGCGACAGGCGGAGAGACCCAGTACTTC
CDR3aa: CSARDPATGGETQYF

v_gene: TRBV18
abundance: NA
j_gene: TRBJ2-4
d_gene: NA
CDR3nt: TGTGCCAGCTCACCACGGATAAACATTCAGTGCTTC
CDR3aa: CASSPRINIQCF

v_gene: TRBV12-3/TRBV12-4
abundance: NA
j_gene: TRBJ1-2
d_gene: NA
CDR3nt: TGTGCCAGCAGTTTCTTAGCTGGCTACACCTTC
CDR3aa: CASSFLAGYTF